The 30 T cell receptor beta chains below come from one sample, sequenced in a study of blood T cell repertoires in COVID-19. The data were produced by immunoSEQ multiplex PCR, yet TCRdb's version contains in-frame clones alone and is incomplete. Of roughly 250,000 clones in the sample, about 90% are singletons; the top ten hold approximately 2%. Sequenced sample: PBMCs or T cells enriched from blood (not recorded which). All receptors derive from a woman aged 18-30 years who had recovered from COVID-19.

This chain links TRBV5-1 with TRBJ2-1; D ambiguous. V lost 4 bases and J lost 2, with 13 bases in between. The germline gives CDR1 SGHRS, CDR2 YFSETQ. The CDR3 is 15 amino acids. The CDR3 DNA reads TGCGCCAGCAGCCAAAAGCTCGATACCTACAATGAGCAGTTCTTC. It is translated as CASSQKLDTYNEQFF. Full variable domain (rest looked up from reference TRBV5-1 and TRBJ2-1): KAGVTQTPRYLIKTRGQQVTLSCSPISGHRSVSWYQQTPGQGLQFLFEYFSETQRNKGNFPGRFSGRQFSNSRSEMNVSTLELGDSALYLCASSQKLDTYNEQFFGPGTRLTVL.

The genes are TRBV5-1 and TRBJ2-1; the match to TRBD2 covers 12 bases. The V gene's germline CDR1 is SGHRS and CDR2 YFSETQ. After removal of 1 base from V and 8 bases from J, the junction contained 4 bases not matched to a gene. CDR3 size: 15 residues. The CDR3 loop reads CASSLPSGGADEQFF. In nucleotides, the CDR3 is TGCGCCAGCAGCTTGCCTAGCGGGGGGGCTGATGAGCAGTTCTTC.

The chain carries TRBV10-1 and TRBJ1-1; D is uncertain. The germline gives CDR1 WNHNN, CDR2 SYGVQD (reference sequence). This CDR3 is built from 13 residues. V lost 3 bases, J lost 1 base, and 6 bases lay in between. In DNA form, the CDR3 reads TGCGCCAGCAGTGACCGGAGGAACACTGAAGCTTTCTTT. Its protein product is CASSDRRNTEAFF.

This clone was counted a single time. This chain joins TRBV5-6 and TRBJ2-7; TRBD1 agrees at 9 bases. This CDR3 has 17 residues. In germline, CDR1 is SGHDT, CDR2 YYEEEE. Unmatched junction bases numbered 11, after V lost 4 bases and J lost 0 bases. CDR3 protein: CASSQKGTGTSSYEQYF. Written as DNA, the CDR3 is TGTGCCAGCAGCCAGAAAGGGACAGGGACAAGCTCCTACGAGCAGTACTTC.

J is TRBJ1-5 and V is TRBV19; 9 positions match TRBD1. J was trimmed by 1 base and V by 7 bases; bases with no gene match: 14. In germline, CDR1 is LNHDA, CDR2 SQIVND (reference sequence). The CDR3 length is 18 residues. The DNA of the CDR3 is TGTGCCAGTACCCACTGGAAAACAGGGGGCGCGAGCAATCAGCCCCAGCATTTT. This sequence encodes CASTHWKTGGASNQPQHF.

The chain recombines TRBV6-5 with TRBJ2-5; TRBD2 aligns across 14 bases. Trimming took 10 bases from V and 5 from J; bases not matched to a gene: 6. Germline loops: CDR1 MNHEY, CDR2 SVGAGI. CDR3 length: 14 residues. CDR3 amino acids: CATGLAGGWETQYF. Here the CDR3 DNA reads TGTGCCACAGGACTAGCGGGAGGCTGGGAGACCCAGTACTTC.

The chain uses TRBV9 and TRBJ1-4; D remains unclear. The CDR3 is made up of 15 amino acids. Trimming pared 10 bases from V and 4 bases from J, leaving 20 bases between. CDR1 is SGDLS, CDR2 YYNGEE, per germline. Here the CDR3 reads CAPLSRQAINEKLFF. For the CDR3, the DNA is TGTGCCCCCCTCAGTAGGCAGGCCATTAATGAAAAACTGTTTTTT.

The chain recombines TRBV7-6 with TRBJ2-1; 8 bases are shared with TRBD2. CDR1 and CDR2 (germline): SGHVS, FNYEAQ. CDR3 length: 16 residues. The J segment lost 3 bases and the V segment lost 2 bases, leaving 6 bases of the junction unmatched. CDR3 nucleotide sequence: TGTGCCAGCAGCTTACTGACGGGGGGGAGCTACAATGAGCAGTTCTTC. Translation gives CASSLLTGGSYNEQFF.

This chain links TRBV4-2 with TRBJ2-3; D is uncertain. V lost 7 bases, J lost 2 bases, and 16 bases lay in between. This CDR3 region has 15 residues. Germline CDR1 and CDR2: LGHNA and YNFKEQ. CDR3 in amino acids: CASTTEPTPTDTQYF. CDR3 sequence (DNA): TGTGCCAGCACCACAGAACCTACGCCCACAGATACGCAGTATTTT.

V gene TRBV7-2 combines with J gene TRBJ2-7; TRBD2 aligns across 9 bases. The germline gives CDR1 SGHTA, CDR2 FQGNSA. V was clipped by 1 base and J by 5 bases; unmatched bases: 6. The CDR3 runs 15 residues. The CDR3 is CASSLVGGGADEQYF. The CDR3 bases are TGTGCCAGCAGCTTAGTCGGCGGGGGGGCCGACGAGCAGTACTTC.

The chain couples TRBV5-6 to TRBJ1-1; D is possibly TRBD1 (6 bases). Looked up from germline, CDR1 is SGHDT and CDR2 is YYEEEE. With 2 bases removed from V and 4 bases from J, the gap between germline ends came to 12 bases. This CDR3 has 14 amino acids. Here the CDR3 reads CASSLLTRGTEAFF. CDR3 DNA: TGTGCCAGCAGCTTACTGACCAGGGGCACTGAAGCTTTCTTT.

The J gene is TRBJ2-7, the V gene TRBV6-5, with 7 bases aligning to TRBD1. This CDR3 contains 14 residues. CDR1 is MNHEY and CDR2 is SVGAGI in the germline V gene. V was pared by 6 bases and J by 5 bases, with 10 bases of the junction left unmatched. As DNA, the CDR3 is TGTGCCAGCAGAAGGGGGCTGGGCATGGACGAGCAGTACTTC. Its translation is CASRRGLGMDEQYF.

V and J are TRBV10-3 and TRBJ1-1; 9 nucleotides match TRBD1. The CDR3 totals 13 residues. V lost 9 bases, J lost 1 base, and 3 bases stayed unmatched. Germline loops: CDR1 ENHRY, CDR2 SYGVKD. The CDR3 region is CAMDRGPNTEAFF. The CDR3 nucleotides read TGTGCCATGGACAGGGGACCGAACACTGAAGCTTTCTTT.

The rearrangement uses TRBV6-5 and TRBJ1-2, with unresolved D. V lost 5 bases and J 4 bases, leaving 11 bases between the germline ends. Germline V gives CDR1 MNHEY, CDR2 SVGAGI. This CDR3 spans 13 amino acids. CDR3 protein: CASSNDGSYGYTF. In nucleotides, the CDR3 is TGTGCCAGCAGTAACGATGGGAGCTATGGCTACACCTTC.

This chain connects TRBV6-5 to TRBJ1-1; D unclear. This CDR3 comprises 15 residues. CDR1 is MNHEY, CDR2 SVGAGI, per germline. The V end lost 8 bases, the J end lost 1 base, and 17 bases lay between the germline ends. CDR3 DNA sequence: TGTGCCAGCTTTCCACTCATTGGTCGGAACACTGAAGCTTTCTTT. Translated, it gives CASFPLIGRNTEAFF.

The chain carries TRBV2 and TRBJ1-2; D call uncertain. This CDR3 has 13 amino acids. Trimming took off 3 bases at V and 0 bases at J, with 5 bases between the two ends. Germline V gene data show CDR1 as SNHLY and CDR2 as FYNNEI. The DNA for the CDR3 is TGTGCCAGCAGTGAGTCCACTAACTATGGCTACACCTTC. Translating gives CASSESTNYGYTF.

The CDR3 nucleotides are TGCAGCGTAGAAACTAGCGGCAACTACAATGAGCAGTTCTTC. Its translation: CSVETSGNYNEQFF. This sequence joins TRBV29-1 and TRBJ2-1, with TRBD2 matching over 8 bases. The CDR3 runs 14 residues. Germline CDR1 SQVTM, CDR2 ANQGSEA. Trimming removed 6 bases from V and 3 bases from J; junction bases left unmatched: 7.

V gene TRBV3-1 (or the pseudogene TRBV3-2) combines with J gene TRBJ1-2; D is ambiguous. Germline V CDR1 and CDR2: LGHDT, YNNKEL (reference sequence). Between the trimmed V and J ends, which lost 3 bases and 7 bases, there was a span of 6 bases. The CDR3 length is 11 residues. The CDR3 loop reads CASSQEAGYTF. The CDR3 coding sequence is TGTGCCAGCAGCCAGGAGGCTGGCTACACCTTC.

CDR3 sequence: CASLSDSANYGYTF. The CDR3 DNA is TGTGCCAGCTTGAGCGACTCAGCTAACTATGGCTACACCTTC. The V gene is TRBV2, the J gene TRBJ1-2; D uncertain. CDR1 SNHLY and CDR2 FYNNEI come from the germline V gene. V was trimmed by 8 bases and J by 0 bases, leaving 13 bases between them. This CDR3 has 14 amino acids. Combining the CDR3 with reference TRBV2 and TRBJ1-2 gives the whole variable domain EPEVTQTPSHQVTQMGQEVILRCVPISNHLYFYWYRQILGQKVEFLVSFYNNEISEKSEIFDDQFSVERPDGSNFTLKIRSTKLEDSAMYFCASLSDSANYGYTFGSGTRLTVV.

This chain connects TRBV10-3 to TRBJ1-1, with 8 positions matching TRBD1. The CDR3 runs to 17 residues. The ends lost 6 bases at V and 0 bases at J; junction bases unmatched: 12. Germline CDR1 and CDR2: ENHRY and SYGVKD. CDR3 sequence reads: CAIRGTGGTTMNTEAFF. In nucleotides, the CDR3 is TGTGCCATCAGAGGTACAGGGGGGACGACCATGAACACTGAAGCTTTCTTT.

This clone has just one count. This sequence joins TRBV4-1 and TRBJ2-1, with TRBD2 matching 12 bases. Germline V lookup: CDR1 MGHRA, CDR2 YSYEKL. With V trimmed by 0 bases and J by 9 bases, 15 bases remained unmatched. CDR3 length: 19 amino acids. The CDR3 bases are TGCGCCAGCAGCCAAGAAAGTCCGACTAGCGGGAGCCCCGGGAGTGAGCAGTTCTTC. Translating gives CASSQESPTSGSPGSEQFF.

V gene TRBV7-8 combines with J gene TRBJ2-7; possibly TRBD1 for D (5 bases). CDR1 and CDR2 (germline): SGHVS, FQNEAQ. This CDR3 region has 14 residues. V was trimmed by 10 bases and J by 5 bases, leaving 21 bases between them. This chain's CDR3 is CATQQLSTANEQYF. The CDR3 DNA follows: TGTGCCACCCAACAGTTATCGACAGCAAACGAGCAGTACTTC.

The V gene is TRBV28, the J gene TRBJ2-3; 8 nucleotides agree with TRBD1. Trimming took 4 bases from V and 1 from J; bases not matched to a gene: 7. CDR1 is MDHEN, CDR2 SYDVKM, per germline. The CDR3 totals 16 residues. The CDR3 DNA follows: TGTGCCAGCAGTTCGACAGGGGCAGGCCGCACAGATACGCAGTATTTT. It encodes CASSSTGAGRTDTQYF.

This clone appeared once. The V gene is TRBV2, the J gene TRBJ2-7; no clear D gene. The CDR3 totals 11 residues. Per germline, CDR1 SNHLY and CDR2 FYNNEI. Deletions cut 0 bases from V and 7 bases from J, with 4 bases between. Here the CDR3 reads CASSEAREQYF. The CDR3 bases are TGTGCCAGCAGTGAAGCCCGGGAGCAGTACTTC.

The gene calls are TRBV5-5 and TRBJ1-5; 10 bases line up with TRBD1. Germline CDR1 and CDR2: SGHKS and YYEKEE (reference sequence). Germline trimming cut 3 bases from V and 4 bases from J; bases unmatched to any gene: 4. The CDR3 runs to 15 residues. The CDR3 nucleotides read TGTGCCAGCAGCTCTCCGGGACAGGGGAATCAGCCCCAGCATTTT. Its translation: CASSSPGQGNQPQHF.

The gene calls are TRBV6-5 and TRBJ1-4; maybe TRBD1 (6 bases). The CDR3 contains 14 residues. Trimming took off 9 bases at V and 5 bases at J, with 16 bases between the two ends. Germline V CDR1 and CDR2: MNHEY, SVGAGI. DNA for the CDR3: TGTGCCAGTGTTAAGGACAGAGTGAATGAAAAACTGTTTTTT. This gives the protein CASVKDRVNEKLFF.

Note on this clone: This specimen includes other DNA sequences encoding the same CDR3. V is TRBV7-3 and J is TRBJ2-3; 9 bases match TRBD2. Germline CDR1 SGHTA, CDR2 FQGTGA. The CDR3 runs to 15 residues. The trim removed 4 bases at V and 0 bases at J, leaving 2 bases unmatched. The CDR3 sequence is CASSSGLASTDTQYF. DNA for the CDR3: TGTGCCAGCAGCTCGGGACTAGCTAGCACAGATACGCAGTATTTT.

The CDR3 reads CATSEWTRAGELFF. The CDR3, as DNA: TGTGCCACCAGCGAGTGGACTAGGGCCGGGGAGCTGTTTTTT. V usage is TRBV15 and J usage is TRBJ2-2, with 7 bases that match TRBD2. Trimming at V came to 5 bases and at J to 6 bases, leaving 6 bases not matched to a gene. This CDR3 has 14 amino acids. Germline loops: CDR1 LNHNV, CDR2 YYDKDF (reference sequence).

Many counts were recorded for this clone. The chain recombines TRBV11-3 with TRBJ1-6; D remains unclear. CDR3 length: 20 amino acids. Germline loops: CDR1 SGHNT, CDR2 YENEEA. With 1 base removed from V and 10 bases from J, the gap between germline ends came to 29 bases. The CDR3 coding sequence is TGTGCCAGCAGCTTAGCCCCGGTGATGTTCGAGGTCTACCCTTCGTCACCCCTCCACTTT. It is translated as CASSLAPVMFEVYPSSPLHF.

The CDR3 here is CASSRTGENTEAFF. Here the CDR3 DNA reads TGTGCCAGCAGTAGAACCGGGGAGAACACTGAAGCTTTCTTT. The chain employs TRBV6-2 or TRBV6-3 and TRBJ1-1; no clear D. The CDR3 sequence is 14 residues long. Germline V gene sequence: CDR1 MNHEY, CDR2 SVGEGT. V gave up 5 bases and J gave up 1 base, with 11 bases separating them.